These 3 T cell receptor beta chains originate from one sample sequenced in a study of identical twins (dated by TCRdb to the mid-2010s). To prepare the library, 5' RACE was applied. The sequencing machine was an Illumina HiSeq 2000. TCRdb's own reprocessing of the public reads used fastp at Q25 and MiXCR and kept productive beta chains. Identical CDR3 proteins give one entry, which carries the most common genes and DNA. The sample includes 500,000 to 650,000 distinct CDR3 sequences, with 7.1% observed a single time. Clones ranked in the top ten supply 1.5% to 2% of the sample. The same sample was also studied in work on yellow fever vaccine responses in identical twins.

Sequencing used PBMCs. The receptor set was obtained from a young woman in good health.

The rearrangement links TRBV5-1 to TRBJ2-1; D gene ambiguous. Germline V gives CDR1 SGHRS, CDR2 YFSETQ. V gave up 4 bases and J gave up 12 bases, with 11 bases separating them. The CDR3 consists of 11 residues. CDR3 sequence: CASSNSRVQFF. In DNA, the CDR3 is TGCGCCAGCAGCAACTCCCGGGTGCAGTTCTTC.

This clonotype occurred many times. The V call is TRBV4-1, the J call TRBJ1-1; a possible D gene is TRBD1 (5 bases). V was pared by 4 bases and J by 8 bases, with 14 bases between. The CDR3 has 13 amino acids. Germline CDR1 and CDR2: MGHRA and YSYEKL. The CDR3 DNA sequence: TGCGCCAGCAGCCCCTGGACATCTCCGGAAGCTTTCTTT. It translates to CASSPWTSPEAFF.

Many counts were recorded for this clonotype. The V gene is TRBV6-4, the J gene TRBJ1-1; D remains unclear. The germline V gene encodes CDR1 MRHNA and CDR2 SNTAGT. The CDR3 consists of 13 residues. V shed 3 bases and J shed 1 base, with 6 bases lying between them. The CDR3 sequence: CASSEWENTEAFF. CDR3 bases: TGTGCCAGCAGTGAATGGGAGAACACTGAAGCTTTCTTT.